This TCR beta chain is from a study of memory CD4+ T cells and cytomegalovirus serostatus. Trimming left V 3 bases short and J 0 bases short, with 15 bases between. Germline CDR1 reads WSHSY; CDR2 reads SAAADI. The CDR3 consists of 17 residues. Single viable CD3+CD4+CD8-CD45RO+ cells were sorted as the memory CD4+ T cells. Original handling: After removing out-of-frame reads, over 2 million distinct TCRbeta sequences remained. TCRdb's copy holds only in-frame clones and misses some; the assay was immunoSEQ multiplex PCR. That table is the source of V, J and clone size, and D and trimming were worked out from the DNA. The sample lists under 85,000 clones, around four fifths occurring once.

This sequence originates from an adult in good health and CMV-seropositive. The sample was memory CD4+ T cells from blood. V gene TRBV10-2 combines with J gene TRBJ1-5; D gene ambiguous. The CDR3 is CASSESKADYSNQPQHF. CDR3 nucleotides: TGCGCCAGCAGTGAAAGTAAGGCAGACTATAGCAATCAGCCCCAGCATTTT.